Each of the 18 T cell receptor beta chains below was sequenced from the same sample in a study of blood T cell repertoires in COVID-19. Here immunoSEQ multiplex PCR was the method, and the copy in TCRdb shows in-frame clones only, minus some. The table includes roughly 60,000 clones, roughly 83% detected once. Sequencing was carried out using peripheral blood. Receptors originate from a man in his 60s with COVID-19, enrolled during active disease.

The table lists this clone with a count of one. The chain has TRBV9 and TRBJ2-2, with D unclear. Germline CDR1 is SGDLS and CDR2 is YYNGEE. V was shortened by 7 bases and J by 1 base, with 2 bases between the two germline ends. The CDR3 sequence is 11 residues long. CDR3 residues: CASRNTGELFF. The CDR3 nucleotides are TGTGCCAGCCGGAACACCGGGGAGCTGTTTTTT.

This clone is a singleton in its sample. This chain connects TRBV19 to TRBJ1-6; D ambiguous. Trimming pared 1 base from V and 7 bases from J, leaving 8 bases between. The CDR3 is 14 residues long. Germline CDR1 reads LNHDA; CDR2 reads SQIVND (reference sequence). The CDR3 region is CASSIVLSNSPLHF. The CDR3 DNA sequence: TGTGCCAGTAGTATAGTCCTTTCGAATTCACCCCTCCACTTT.

V is TRBV5-1 and J is TRBJ2-4; 13 bases align to TRBD2. Germline trimming cut 0 bases from V and 6 bases from J; bases unmatched to any gene: 12. The CDR3 has 19 amino acids. CDR1 and CDR2 (germline): SGHRS, YFSETQ. CDR3 DNA: TGCGCCAGCAGCTTGGCGACTAGCGGGGGGATCGGTGGTGGAAACATTCAGTACTTC. Translating gives CASSLATSGGIGGGNIQYF.

The V gene is TRBV30, the J gene TRBJ1-5; D not certain. The CDR3 runs to 12 residues. Germline assignment: CDR1 GTSNPN and CDR2 SVGIG (reference sequence). The germline V and J ends were trimmed by 1 base and 7 bases, with 8 bases remaining between them. The CDR3 nucleotides read TGTGCCTGGAGTGGACTTCAACAGCCCCAGCATTTT. Protein sequence: CAWSGLQQPQHF. Based on the CDR3 plus reference TRBV30 and TRBJ1-5, the full variable domain is SQTIHQWPATLVQPVGSPLSLECTVEGTSNPNLYWYRQAAGRGLQLLFYSVGIGQISSEVPQNLSASRPQDRQFILSSKKLLLSDSGFYLCAWSGLQQPQHFGDGTRLSIL.

This sequence joins TRBV9 and TRBJ2-5, with TRBD2 matching over 11 bases. The CDR3 is made up of 17 amino acids. The germline gives CDR1 SGDLS, CDR2 YYNGEE. V shed 3 bases and J 4 bases; nucleotides not matched to a gene: 11. CDR3 DNA sequence: TGTGCCAGCAGCGCCGGGACTAGCGGAAGGAATGGAGAGACCCAGTACTTC. Residues: CASSAGTSGRNGETQYF.

This clone was seen a single time. V and J are TRBV6-2 or TRBV6-3 and TRBJ1-2, with D possibly TRBD1 on 5 matching bases. This CDR3 is built from 12 residues. Trimming removed 3 bases at V and 7 bases at J, with 9 bases between. The V gene's germline CDR1 is MNHEY and CDR2 SVGEGT. DNA for the CDR3: TGTGCCAGCAGTTATCGGCAGGGTGGCTACACCTTC. Its translation: CASSYRQGGYTF.

The gene calls are TRBV4-1 and TRBJ1-2; 7 bases map to TRBD1. J was trimmed by 6 bases and V by 4 bases; bases with no gene match: 11. CDR3 length equals 15 residues. The germline gives CDR1 MGHRA, CDR2 YSYEKL. CDR3 sequence reads: CASSRIGTDYDGYTF. CDR3 sequence (DNA): TGCGCCAGCAGCCGGATCGGGACAGACTACGATGGCTACACCTTC.

This clone occurred a few times. This chain joins TRBV9 and TRBJ2-7; 7 nucleotides align to TRBD1. V gave up 4 bases and J gave up 3 bases; unmatched junction bases: 7. The CDR3 runs to 14 residues. The germline gives CDR1 SGDLS, CDR2 YYNGEE. This CDR3 is CASSPRTGFYEQYF. CDR3 bases: TGTGCCAGCAGCCCTAGGACAGGATTCTACGAGCAGTACTTC.

This clone has just a few counts. V gene TRBV7-2 combines with J gene TRBJ1-4, with unresolved D. Looked up from germline, CDR1 is SGHTA and CDR2 is FQGNSA. Trimming left V 4 bases short and J 6 bases short, with 3 bases between. The CDR3 spans 11 residues. CDR3 region: CASSYYEKLFF. CDR3 nucleotide sequence: TGTGCCAGCAGCTACTATGAAAAACTGTTTTTT.

The chain recombines TRBV28 with TRBJ2-5; D gene unclear. The length of the CDR3 is 11 residues. Trimming stripped 7 bases from V and 4 bases from J, with 7 bases between. Germline V gene sequence: CDR1 MDHEN, CDR2 SYDVKM. CDR3 residues: CASTLRETQYF. The CDR3 DNA is TGTGCCAGCACCCTCCGAGAGACCCAGTACTTC.

This chain joins TRBV5-1 and TRBJ2-1; TRBD2 agrees at 9 bases. The CDR3 length is 13 residues. Trimming took 5 bases from V and 5 from J; bases not matched to a gene: 2. Germline V CDR1 and CDR2: SGHRS, YFSETQ. The DNA for the CDR3 is TGCGCCAGCAGAATAGCGGGAGACAATGAGCAGTTCTTC. Translation: CASRIAGDNEQFF.

J is TRBJ2-2 and V is TRBV27; possibly TRBD1 for D (6 bases). The CDR3 is made up of 15 amino acids. Trimming took off 0 bases at V and 6 bases at J, with 11 bases between the two ends. CDR1 MNHEY and CDR2 SMNVEV come from the germline V gene (reference sequence). CDR3 bases: TGTGCCAGCAGTTTATCCTTCGGACAGTCCGGGGAGCTGTTTTTT. Its translation: CASSLSFGQSGELFF.

The V call is TRBV9, the J call TRBJ1-2, with 12 bases fitting TRBD1. The V and J ends lost 2 bases and 4 bases, in that order; junction bases with no gene match: 3. The CDR3 contains 15 residues. CDR1 is SGDLS, CDR2 YYNGEE, per germline. This CDR3 reads CASSVGQGASYGYTF. CDR3 sequence (DNA): TGTGCCAGCAGCGTGGGACAGGGGGCTAGCTATGGCTACACCTTC.

The chain employs TRBV6-6 and TRBJ1-1; TRBD1 aligns across 7 bases. The CDR3 runs 13 residues. Trimming removed 10 bases from V and 7 bases from J; junction bases left unmatched: 12. Germline assignment: CDR1 MNHNY and CDR2 SVGAGI (reference sequence). The CDR3 region has the DNA TGTGCCACAGGGGTCACAGGGGATAATGAAGCTTTCTTT. Amino acids: CATGVTGDNEAFF.

V is TRBV7-9 and J is TRBJ1-6, with 7 bases aligning to TRBD1. Germline-derived CDR1 and CDR2 are SEHNR and FQNEAQ (reference sequence). CDR3 length: 15 residues. The V segment lost 5 bases and the J segment 8 bases; nucleotides outside the gene matches: 9. The CDR3 DNA reads TGTGCCAGCAGCAACAGGGGCAAGTTGGATTCACCCCTCCACTTT. Residues: CASSNRGKLDSPLHF. The full variable domain, in which reference TRBV7-9 and TRBJ1-6 provide the parts outside the CDR3, is DTGVSQNPRHKITKRGQNVTFRCDPISEHNRLYWYRQTLGQGPEFLTYFQNEAQLEKSRLLSDRFSAERPKGSFSTLEIQRTEQGDSAMYLCASSNRGKLDSPLHFGNGTRLTVT.

This chain uses TRBV7-2 with TRBJ1-2, with D possibly matching TRBD1 (5 bases). This CDR3 has 15 amino acids. Germline CDR1 and CDR2: SGHTA and FQGNSA. V was clipped by 0 bases and J by 2 bases, with 10 bases between them. For the CDR3, the DNA is TGTGCCAGCAGCTTAGCACCGGGGGGGAACTATGGCTACACCTTC. This translates into CASSLAPGGNYGYTF.

The chain has TRBV6-1 and TRBJ2-7; 7 nucleotides line up with TRBD1. V was clipped by 2 bases and J by 2 bases; unmatched bases: 9. The germline gives CDR1 MNHNS, CDR2 SASEGT. The CDR3 is 16 amino acids. This CDR3 reads CASSERVTGPTYEQYF. The CDR3 region has the DNA TGTGCCAGCAGTGAAAGGGTGACAGGGCCAACCTACGAGCAGTACTTC.

The chain employs TRBV2 and TRBJ2-2; TRBD2 aligns across 8 bases. Germline CDR1 SNHLY, CDR2 FYNNEI. V lost 10 bases and J lost 4; bases outside the gene matches: 8. The CDR3 length is 14 residues. CDR3 amino acids: CATRVAGPTGELFF. The CDR3 DNA follows: TGTGCCACCAGGGTAGCGGGGCCCACCGGGGAGCTGTTTTTT.